This T cell receptor (beta chain) was captured by sequencing in a study of molecular identifiers for immune sequencing clone quantification. On the study more broadly: In replicates, the authors split RNA from around 20,000 or 100,000 naive CD8 cells five ways and sequenced four.

This clonotype was seen repeatedly, ten times or more. Making the bulk TCR libraries relied on previously described methods and listed TCR primers. TCRdb re-called the PCR reads through MiXCR, storing one row per CDR3 protein. This table has tens of thousands of distinct CDR3 sequences, roughly 21% appearing once. Naive CD8 T cells were sorted, and the gate applied was CD8+CD4-CCR7+CD45RA+. Between the trimmed V and J ends, which lost 0 bases and 0 bases, there was a span of 11 bases. The CDR3 extends over 16 amino acids. Germline V lookup: CDR1 SGHDT, CDR2 YYEEEE. Sequenced input: naive CD8+ T cells from blood, with Jurkat cell RNA spiked in. The subset denotes: FACS-sorted CD8+CD4-CCR7+CD45RA+ naive T cells. The sequence derives from a human donor in good health. Some libraries in this study had Jurkat cell RNA spiked in. The chain joins TRBV5-6 to TRBJ2-3; D gene unclear. CDR3 bases: TGTGCCAGCAGCTTGGCCCTAGGGTCTAGCACAGATACGCAGTATTTT. It encodes CASSLALGSSTDTQYF.